A selection of T cell receptor beta chains follows, all from one sample in a study of blood T cell repertoires in COVID-19. Here immunoSEQ multiplex PCR was the method, and the copy in TCRdb shows in-frame clones only, minus some. The table has some 150,000 clones, around 92% seen once. The sequenced sample was peripheral blood. The receptors here all came from a man between 60 and 70 years old with acute or convalescent COVID-19. Each CDR3 is given with its conserved first and last residue. The D gene is left open where the match is weak. Clone size is stated in some rows and not others, as once, few, many or a class when expanded.

j_call: TRBJ2-3
d_call: TRBD1
v_call: TRBV9
clone_size: -
cdr3_nt: TGTGCCAGCAGCAAAAGGGGGGACAGGGGGCCAGATACGCAGTATTTT
cdr3_aa: CASSKRGDRGPDTQYF

j_call: TRBJ2-3
d_call: -
v_call: TRBV7-2
clone_size: once
cdr3_nt: TGTGCCAGCAGCTTTCCCCCTTTGCGGGGCTTGGATACGCAGTATTTT
cdr3_aa: CASSFPPLRGLDTQYF

j_call: TRBJ2-1
d_call: -
v_call: TRBV7-2
clone_size: -
cdr3_nt: TGTGCCAGCAGCCTAACTGGCCGTACTAGCTTCCCCTACAATGAGCAGTTCTTC
cdr3_aa: CASSLTGRTSFPYNEQFF

j_call: TRBJ2-1
d_call: TRBD2
v_call: TRBV11-2
clone_size: -
cdr3_nt: TGTGCCAGCAGCTTCGTAGCGGGGGGGCCAAGGGAGCAGTTCTTC
cdr3_aa: CASSFVAGGPREQFF

j_call: TRBJ1-2
d_call: TRBD1
v_call: TRBV6-1
clone_size: once
cdr3_nt: TGTGCCAGCAGTGAACTACAGGGGCGAAATGGCTACACCTTC
cdr3_aa: CASSELQGRNGYTF

j_call: TRBJ1-1
d_call: -
v_call: TRBV20-1
clone_size: -
cdr3_nt: TGCAGTGCTAATGACGTACGGGGGACTGAAGCTTTCTTT
cdr3_aa: CSANDVRGTEAFF

j_call: TRBJ1-5
d_call: TRBD1
v_call: TRBV28
clone_size: -
cdr3_nt: TGTGCCAGCAGTTTACCGGGACAGGGGGCACAGCCCCAGCATTTT
cdr3_aa: CASSLPGQGAQPQHF

j_call: TRBJ2-7
d_call: -
v_call: TRBV7-2
clone_size: -
cdr3_nt: TGTGCCAGCAGTATACGGACAATTGGCGAGCAGTACTTC
cdr3_aa: CASSIRTIGEQYF

j_call: TRBJ2-7
d_call: TRBD1
v_call: TRBV6-2/TRBV6-3
clone_size: -
cdr3_nt: TGTGCCAGCAGTTACTCAGGACAGGGCAACTACGAGCAGTACTTC
cdr3_aa: CASSYSGQGNYEQYF

j_call: TRBJ1-2
d_call: -
v_call: TRBV19
clone_size: few
cdr3_nt: TGTGCCAGTAAGAGGGACAACCTCAACTATGGCTACACCTTC
cdr3_aa: CASKRDNLNYGYTF

j_call: TRBJ1-1
d_call: -
v_call: TRBV5-6
clone_size: -
cdr3_nt: TGTGCCAGCAGCTTCAGGGCCAACACTGAAGCTTTCTTT
cdr3_aa: CASSFRANTEAFF

j_call: TRBJ1-5
d_call: TRBD1
v_call: TRBV3-1/TRBV3-2
clone_size: -
cdr3_nt: TGTGCCAGCAGCCCCGGGACAGGGGGAAGGCAGCCCCAGCATTTT
cdr3_aa: CASSPGTGGRQPQHF

j_call: TRBJ1-1
d_call: TRBD1
v_call: TRBV30
clone_size: -
cdr3_nt: TGTGCCTGGAGTGTACGCAGGGGGAGGAACACTGAAGCTTTCTTT
cdr3_aa: CAWSVRRGRNTEAFF

j_call: TRBJ1-1
d_call: TRBD1
v_call: TRBV6-5
clone_size: once
cdr3_nt: TGTGCCAGCAGAGTCCGGGACAGGGTCCCCCCTGAAGCTTTCTTT
cdr3_aa: CASRVRDRVPPEAFF